Below are 30 T cell receptor beta chains sequenced from a single sample in a study of T cell changes during pregnancy in multiple sclerosis. The method was immunoSEQ multiplex PCR; TCRdb's version includes in-frame clones alone and lacks a portion of them. The sample carries approximately 100,000 clones, 91% recorded once. The sequencing used peripheral blood, collected after pregnancy. The origin of the receptors is a female donor with multiple sclerosis, enrolled in a pregnancy study.

CDR3 residues: CASSPEGAVDTEAFF. The CDR3 coding sequence is TGTGCCAGCAGCCCTGAAGGGGCTGTGGACACTGAAGCTTTCTTT. V is TRBV4-2 and J is TRBJ1-1, with a possible D match to TRBD1 (5 bases). Germline V gives CDR1 LGHNA, CDR2 YNFKEQ. The germline V and J ends were trimmed by 4 bases and 3 bases, with 15 bases remaining between them. The CDR3 contains 15 residues.

This sequence joins TRBV6-5 and TRBJ2-1, with 11 nucleotides matching TRBD1. The length of the CDR3 is 15 residues. J was trimmed by 8 bases and V by 7 bases; bases with no gene match: 10. The germline gives CDR1 MNHEY, CDR2 SVGAGI. CDR3 region: CASINRDRGGHEQFF. In nucleotides, the CDR3 is TGTGCCAGCATCAACCGGGACAGGGGGGGCCATGAGCAGTTCTTC.

The chain joins TRBV7-9 to TRBJ2-1; TRBD1 matches 11 bases. Germline V lookup: CDR1 SEHNR, CDR2 FQNEAQ (reference sequence). The CDR3 contains 15 residues. After removal of 4 bases from V and 6 bases from J, the junction contained 5 bases not matched to a gene. CDR3 in DNA: TGTGCCAGCAGCTCCGGGACAGGGGGTTTCAATGAGCAGTTCTTC. Amino acid sequence: CASSSGTGGFNEQFF.

Only one count was recorded for this clone. V usage is TRBV10-3 and J usage is TRBJ1-2; D possibly corresponds to TRBD1 (5 bases). Germline loops: CDR1 ENHRY, CDR2 SYGVKD. This CDR3 has 15 amino acids. The V gene lost 0 bases and the J gene lost 5 bases, with 13 bases spanning the gap. DNA for the CDR3: TGTGCCATCAGTGAGTCTGGGGCTCGGATTTATGGCTACACCTTC. It codes for CAISESGARIYGYTF.

V is TRBV19 and J is TRBJ2-7; 7 positions match TRBD1. CDR3 length: 15 residues. Germline CDR1 and CDR2: LNHDA and SQIVND (reference sequence). Germline trimming cut 5 bases from V and 2 bases from J; bases unmatched to any gene: 9. CDR3 sequence: CASSPQGVGAYEQYF. For the CDR3, the DNA is TGTGCCAGTAGTCCTCAGGGGGTGGGGGCCTACGAGCAGTACTTC.

V is TRBV5-1 and J is TRBJ2-7, with D maybe TRBD2 (5 bases). Trimming pared 3 bases from V and 4 bases from J, leaving 14 bases between. CDR1 and CDR2 (germline): SGHRS, YFSETQ. The CDR3 sequence is 14 residues long. Here the CDR3 reads CASSSGLSPYEQYF. CDR3 nucleotide sequence: TGCGCCAGCAGCTCTGGACTGTCCCCATACGAGCAGTACTTC.

V is TRBV7-9 and J is TRBJ2-7, with D possibly being TRBD2 (5 bases). The CDR3 extends over 14 amino acids. V was clipped by 5 bases and J by 3 bases, with 14 bases between them. Germline assignment: CDR1 SEHNR and CDR2 FQNEAQ (reference sequence). Written as DNA, the CDR3 is TGTGCCAGCAGCCCCGGGGTAGGGATCTACGAGCAGTACTTC. Amino acid sequence: CASSPGVGIYEQYF.

The chain is built from TRBV12-5 and TRBJ1-4, with 7 positions matching TRBD1. V was clipped by 7 bases and J by 3 bases; unmatched bases: 8. The germline V gene has CDR1 LGHNT and CDR2 FRNRAP. The CDR3 runs to 15 residues. The CDR3 spells CASALRGQPNEKLFF. CDR3 DNA: TGTGCTAGTGCCCTCCGGGGACAGCCTAATGAAAAACTGTTTTTT.

The gene calls are TRBV19 and TRBJ1-4; no reliable D call. The germline V and J ends were trimmed by 6 bases and 4 bases, with 6 bases remaining between them. CDR1 LNHDA and CDR2 SQIVND come from the germline V gene (reference sequence). The CDR3 contains 12 residues. CDR3: CASRQLNEKLFF. DNA for the CDR3: TGTGCCAGTAGACAGCTTAATGAAAAACTGTTTTTT.

The chain couples TRBV19 to TRBJ1-1; maybe TRBD1 (6 bases). There are 15 residues in the CDR3. From germline, CDR1 is LNHDA and CDR2 SQIVND (reference sequence). Trimming took off 7 bases at V and 1 base at J, with 16 bases between the two ends. As DNA, the CDR3 is TGTGCCAGTACCCGGGGGGCTGCTACGAACACTGAAGCTTTCTTT. Translation gives CASTRGAATNTEAFF. Using reference TRBV19 and TRBJ1-1 for the parts outside the CDR3, the full variable domain is DGGITQSPKYLFRKEGQNVTLSCEQNLNHDAMYWYRQDPGQGLRLIYYSQIVNDFQKGDIAEGYSVSREKKESFPLTVTSAQKNPTAFYLCASTRGAATNTEAFFGQGTRLTVV.

This chain connects TRBV21-1 to TRBJ2-5; the table assigns TRBD2, which was not confirmed against the DNA. TRBV21-1 is designated a pseudogene. This CDR3 is built from 17 residues. The CDR3 DNA sequence: TGTGCCAGCAGCTCCCGGACTAGCGGGGGGAGCATGTTGGCCCAGTACTTC. This codes for CASSSRTSGGSMLAQYF.

The chain employs TRBV7-3 and TRBJ2-2; TRBD2 matches at 9 bases. CDR1 is SGHTA, CDR2 FQGTGA, per germline. V lost 2 bases to trimming and J lost 6 bases; unmatched junction nucleotides: 1. The CDR3 is 14 residues long. CDR3 DNA: TGTGCCAGCAGCTTAGCGGGAGGGGCCGGGGAGCTGTTTTTT. It specifies CASSLAGGAGELFF. The full variable domain, rest sourced from reference TRBV7-3 and TRBJ2-2, is GAGVSQTPSNKVTEKGKYVELRCDPISGHTALYWYRQSLGQGPEFLIYFQGTGAADDSGLPNDRFFAVRPEGSVSTLKIQRTERGDSAVYLCASSLAGGAGELFFGEGSRLTVL.

The chain has TRBV13 and TRBJ1-2; D remains ambiguous. This CDR3 has 12 residues. Trimming took off 4 bases at V and 8 bases at J, with 11 bases between the two ends. CDR1 PRHDT and CDR2 FYEKMQ come from the germline V gene (reference sequence). In DNA form, the CDR3 reads TGTGCCAGCAGCTCAGGAATCCGGGGCTACACCTTC. Encoded protein: CASSSGIRGYTF.

The V and J genes are TRBV12-5 and TRBJ2-2; a weak D match, TRBD1 (6 bases). Germline CDR1 and CDR2: LGHNT and FRNRAP. This CDR3 is 14 amino acids long. V shed 8 bases and J shed 3 bases, with 13 bases lying between them. The CDR3 is CASNLDRYTGELFF. CDR3 DNA: TGTGCTAGTAATCTAGACAGGTACACCGGGGAGCTGTTTTTT.

V is TRBV15 and J is TRBJ1-4; D unclear. V dropped 0 bases and J dropped 7 bases, with 9 bases sitting between them. The CDR3 consists of 14 residues. CDR1 LNHNV and CDR2 YYDKDF come from the germline V gene (reference sequence). CDR3 protein: CATSRDRTVEKLFF. CDR3 DNA sequence: TGTGCCACCAGCAGAGATCGAACGGTTGAAAAACTGTTTTTT.

The chain combines TRBV2 with TRBJ1-6; D not certain. The germline CDR1 and CDR2 sequences are SNHLY and FYNNEI. The germline V and J ends were trimmed by 3 bases and 9 bases, with 9 bases remaining between them. CDR3 size: 13 residues. CDR3 nucleotide sequence: TGTGCCAGCAGTGAGCGGGCTCCTTCACCCCTCCACTTT. Its translation: CASSERAPSPLHF.

V gene TRBV7-9 combines with J gene TRBJ2-5, with D tentatively TRBD2 (6 bases). V was trimmed by 1 base and J by 1 base, leaving 13 bases between them. The CDR3 runs to 16 residues. Germline V gives CDR1 SEHNR, CDR2 FQNEAQ (reference sequence). The CDR3 DNA is TGTGCCAGCAGCTTAGGGGGACTTCACCCCCAAGAGACCCAGTACTTC. Translation gives CASSLGGLHPQETQYF.

This clone was counted between two and nine times. V usage is TRBV19 and J usage is TRBJ1-2, with no clear D. Germline V gene data show CDR1 as LNHDA and CDR2 as SQIVND (reference sequence). CDR3 length: 14 amino acids. V lost 2 bases to trimming and J lost 2 bases, with 9 bases between them. The CDR3 DNA reads as TGTGCCAGTAGTATATCAGAATTCAACTATGGCTACACCTTC. Protein: CASSISEFNYGYTF.

V gene TRBV11-1 combines with J gene TRBJ2-2, with a weak D call TRBD2 (6 bases). Deletions cut 1 base from V and 6 bases from J, with 12 bases between. Per the germline V gene, CDR1 is SGHAT and CDR2 is FQDESV (reference sequence). The CDR3 covers 15 residues. DNA for the CDR3: TGTGCCAGCAGCTTAGAAGGGACTCTTCCCGGGGAGCTGTTTTTT. The encoded protein is CASSLEGTLPGELFF. Full variable domain (missing parts from reference TRBV11-1 and TRBJ2-2): EAEVAQSPRYKITEKSQAVAFWCDPISGHATLYWYRQILGQGPELLVQFQDESVVDDSQLPKDRFSAERLKGVDSTLKIQPAELGDSAMYLCASSLEGTLPGELFFGEGSRLTVL.

The chain is built from TRBV10-3 and TRBJ2-5; the match to TRBD1 covers 7 bases. Germline V gene data show CDR1 as ENHRY and CDR2 as SYGVKD. The V and J ends lost 6 bases and 0 bases, in that order; junction bases with no gene match: 1. The CDR3 runs 13 residues. The chain's CDR3 is CAIRGTDQETQYF. The CDR3 DNA is TGTGCCATCAGGGGGACAGACCAAGAGACCCAGTACTTC.

This rearrangement joins TRBV5-1 to TRBJ2-5; 9 bases line up with TRBD2. The V segment lost 4 bases and the J segment 1 base; nucleotides outside the gene matches: 2. This CDR3 contains 14 residues. Per the germline V gene, CDR1 is SGHRS and CDR2 is YFSETQ. The CDR3 region is CASSASGVQETQYF. The DNA for the CDR3 is TGCGCCAGCAGCGCTAGCGGGGTCCAAGAGACCCAGTACTTC.

The V gene is TRBV29-1, the J gene TRBJ1-4; tentative D call: TRBD1 (5 bases). Germline V gene sequence: CDR1 SQVTM, CDR2 ANQGSEA. The CDR3 extends over 11 amino acids. The germline V and J ends were trimmed by 6 bases and 7 bases, with 9 bases remaining between them. This CDR3 reads CSVDQGEKLFF. CDR3 DNA sequence: TGCAGCGTGGACCAGGGTGAAAAACTGTTTTTT.

This chain joins TRBV10-3 and TRBJ2-3; 7 nucleotides line up with TRBD2. V gave up 6 bases and J gave up 3 bases; unmatched junction bases: 9. Germline CDR1 reads ENHRY; CDR2 reads SYGVKD. The CDR3 covers 15 residues. The CDR3 is CAIRSGGIGTDTQYF. The CDR3 DNA follows: TGTGCCATCAGGTCCGGGGGGATAGGTACAGATACGCAGTATTTT.

The gene calls are TRBV28 and TRBJ2-3; 11 bases are shared with TRBD1. The germline V gene has CDR1 MDHEN and CDR2 SYDVKM. This CDR3 is built from 16 residues. The V segment lost 2 bases and the J segment 6 bases; nucleotides outside the gene matches: 7. This chain's CDR3 is CASSLLGQGVWDTQYF. Written as DNA, the CDR3 is TGTGCCAGCAGTTTACTGGGACAGGGGGTATGGGATACGCAGTATTTT.

This chain uses TRBV6-4 with TRBJ1-6; 7 positions agree with TRBD1. CDR1 MRHNA and CDR2 SNTAGT come from the germline V gene. The CDR3 is 15 residues long. J lost 10 bases, V lost 6 bases, and 12 bases had no gene match. CDR3 amino acids: CASSYRAGGNSPLHF. The CDR3 region has the DNA TGTGCCAGCAGCTACAGGGCAGGGGGTAACTCACCCCTCCACTTT.

CDR3 nucleotide sequence: TGTGCCAGCAGCCATAACTATTGGGGTTCAATTCGGGGGTACACTGAAGCTTTCTTT. Amino acid sequence: CASSHNYWGSIRGYTEAFF. The chain links TRBV7-8 to TRBJ1-1; D perhaps matches TRBD1 (5 bases). The CDR3 spans 19 residues. Germline V CDR1 and CDR2: SGHVS, FQNEAQ. V was clipped by 5 bases and J by 3 bases, with 28 bases between them.

V and J are TRBV20-1 and TRBJ2-7, with a weak D call TRBD1 (6 bases). This CDR3 region has 11 residues. V shed 4 bases and J shed 6 bases, with 10 bases lying between them. The germline V gene encodes CDR1 DFQATT and CDR2 SNEGSKA (reference sequence). CDR3 protein: CSAIRGPEQYF. CDR3 DNA: TGCAGTGCTATCAGGGGCCCCGAGCAGTACTTC.

The V gene is TRBV13, the J gene TRBJ2-5; 7 bases align to TRBD2. The CDR3 covers 11 residues. Trimming took 5 bases from V and 9 from J; bases not matched to a gene: 3. Germline assignment: CDR1 PRHDT and CDR2 FYEKMQ (reference sequence). The CDR3: CASSNGGAQYF. CDR3 DNA: TGTGCCAGCAGCAATGGGGGGGCCCAGTACTTC.

The chain recombines TRBV19 with TRBJ2-2; TRBD1 matches 8 bases. CDR1 and CDR2 from the germline V gene are LNHDA and SQIVND (reference sequence). This CDR3 has 13 residues. The DNA for the CDR3 is TGTGCTTCCGGGACAGGACTTACCGGGGAGCTGTTTTTT. Protein product: CASGTGLTGELFF.

The chain employs TRBV5-5 and TRBJ1-6; 7 bases agree with TRBD1. CDR1 is SGHKS and CDR2 is YYEKEE in the germline V gene (reference sequence). V dropped 0 bases and J dropped 5; count of bases not matched to a gene: 5. The CDR3 contains 16 residues. The CDR3, as DNA: TGTGCCAGCAGCTTGGGCCTGGGACAGAATAATTCACCCCTCCACTTT. Its protein is CASSLGLGQNNSPLHF.